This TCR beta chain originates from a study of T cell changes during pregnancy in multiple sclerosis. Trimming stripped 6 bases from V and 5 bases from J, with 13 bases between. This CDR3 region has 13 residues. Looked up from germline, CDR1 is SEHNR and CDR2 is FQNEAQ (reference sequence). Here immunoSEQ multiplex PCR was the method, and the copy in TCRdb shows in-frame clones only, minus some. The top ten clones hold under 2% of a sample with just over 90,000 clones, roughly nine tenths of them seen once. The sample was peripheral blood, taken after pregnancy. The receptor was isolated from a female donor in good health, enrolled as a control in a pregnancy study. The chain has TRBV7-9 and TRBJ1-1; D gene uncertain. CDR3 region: CASRTEERTEAFF. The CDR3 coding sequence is TGTGCCAGCAGGACCGAGGAGCGGACTGAAGCTTTCTTT.